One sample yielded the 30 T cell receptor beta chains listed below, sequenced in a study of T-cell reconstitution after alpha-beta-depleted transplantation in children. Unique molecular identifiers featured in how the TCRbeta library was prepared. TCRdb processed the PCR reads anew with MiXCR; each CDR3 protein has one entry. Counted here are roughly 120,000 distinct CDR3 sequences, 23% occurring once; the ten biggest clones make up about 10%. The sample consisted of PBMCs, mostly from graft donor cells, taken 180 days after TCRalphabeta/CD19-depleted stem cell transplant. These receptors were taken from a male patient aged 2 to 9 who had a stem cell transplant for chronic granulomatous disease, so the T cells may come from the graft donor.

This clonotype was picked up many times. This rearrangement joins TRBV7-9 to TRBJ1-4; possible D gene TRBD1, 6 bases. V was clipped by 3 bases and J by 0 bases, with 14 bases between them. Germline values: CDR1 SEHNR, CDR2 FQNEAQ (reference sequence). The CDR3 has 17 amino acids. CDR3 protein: CASSFTRGSATNEKLFF. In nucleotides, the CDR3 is TGTGCCAGCAGCTTTACGAGGGGGAGTGCAACTAATGAAAAACTGTTTTTT.

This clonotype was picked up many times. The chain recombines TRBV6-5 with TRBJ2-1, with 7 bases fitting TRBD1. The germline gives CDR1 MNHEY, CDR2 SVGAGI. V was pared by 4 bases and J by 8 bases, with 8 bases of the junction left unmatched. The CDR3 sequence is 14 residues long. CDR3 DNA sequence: TGTGCCAGCAGTTTCCAGAGGGGGCCGGATGAGCAGTTCTTC. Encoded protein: CASSFQRGPDEQFF.

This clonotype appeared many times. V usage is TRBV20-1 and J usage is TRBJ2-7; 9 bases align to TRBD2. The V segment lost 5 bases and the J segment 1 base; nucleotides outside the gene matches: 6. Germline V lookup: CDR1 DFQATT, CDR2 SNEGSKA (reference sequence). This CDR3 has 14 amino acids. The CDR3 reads CSAEAGGPSYEQYF. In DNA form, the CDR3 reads TGCAGTGCTGAGGCGGGGGGGCCTTCCTACGAGCAGTACTTC.

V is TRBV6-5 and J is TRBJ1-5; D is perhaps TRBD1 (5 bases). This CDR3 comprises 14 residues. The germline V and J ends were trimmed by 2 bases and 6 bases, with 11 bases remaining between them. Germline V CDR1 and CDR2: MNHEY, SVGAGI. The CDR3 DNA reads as TGTGCCAGCAGTTACGGGGGGTCTGGTCAGCCCCAGCATTTT. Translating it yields CASSYGGSGQPQHF.

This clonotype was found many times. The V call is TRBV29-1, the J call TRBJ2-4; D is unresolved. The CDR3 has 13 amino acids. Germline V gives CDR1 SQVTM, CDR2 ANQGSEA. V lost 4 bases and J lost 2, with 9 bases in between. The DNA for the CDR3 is TGCAGCGTTGTGAAGGGAACCAAAAACATTCAGTACTTC. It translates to CSVVKGTKNIQYF.

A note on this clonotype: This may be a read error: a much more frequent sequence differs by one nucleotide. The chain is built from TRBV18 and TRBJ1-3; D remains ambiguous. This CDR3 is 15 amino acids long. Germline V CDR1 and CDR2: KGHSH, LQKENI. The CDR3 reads CASSPPWSSGNAIYF. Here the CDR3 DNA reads TGTGCCAGCTCACCACCCTGGAGCTCTGGAAACGCCATATATTTT.

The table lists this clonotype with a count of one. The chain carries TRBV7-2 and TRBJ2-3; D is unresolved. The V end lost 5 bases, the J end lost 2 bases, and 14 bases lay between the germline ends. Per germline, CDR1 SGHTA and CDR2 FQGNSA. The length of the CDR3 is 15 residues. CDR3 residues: CASSQTAFSTDTQYF. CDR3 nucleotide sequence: TGTGCCAGCAGCCAGACTGCTTTCTCCACAGATACGCAGTATTTT.

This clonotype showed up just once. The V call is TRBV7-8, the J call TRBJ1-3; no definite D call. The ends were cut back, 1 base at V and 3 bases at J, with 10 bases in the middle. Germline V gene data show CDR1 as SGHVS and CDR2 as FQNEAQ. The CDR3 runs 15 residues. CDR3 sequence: CASSLVLGNGNTIYF. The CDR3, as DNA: TGTGCCAGCAGCTTAGTTCTGGGGAATGGAAACACCATATATTTT.

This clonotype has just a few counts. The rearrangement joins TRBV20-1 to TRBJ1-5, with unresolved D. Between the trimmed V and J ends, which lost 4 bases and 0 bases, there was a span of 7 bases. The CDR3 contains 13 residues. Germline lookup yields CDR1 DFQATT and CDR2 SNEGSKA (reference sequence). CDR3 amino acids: CSAIPSSNQPQHF. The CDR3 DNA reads TGCAGTGCTATCCCAAGTAGCAATCAGCCCCAGCATTTT.

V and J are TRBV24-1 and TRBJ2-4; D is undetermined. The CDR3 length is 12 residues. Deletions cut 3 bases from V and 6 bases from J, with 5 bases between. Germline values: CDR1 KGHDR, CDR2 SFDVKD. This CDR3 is CATSDRRNIQYF. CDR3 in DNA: TGTGCCACCAGTGATCGCAGAAACATTCAGTACTTC.

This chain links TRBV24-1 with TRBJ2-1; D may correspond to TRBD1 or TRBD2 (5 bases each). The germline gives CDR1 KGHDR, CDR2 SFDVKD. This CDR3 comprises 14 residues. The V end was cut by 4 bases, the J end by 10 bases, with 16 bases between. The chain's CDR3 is CATSEPGPTEEQFF. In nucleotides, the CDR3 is TGTGCCACCAGTGAACCGGGACCGACCGAAGAGCAGTTCTTC.

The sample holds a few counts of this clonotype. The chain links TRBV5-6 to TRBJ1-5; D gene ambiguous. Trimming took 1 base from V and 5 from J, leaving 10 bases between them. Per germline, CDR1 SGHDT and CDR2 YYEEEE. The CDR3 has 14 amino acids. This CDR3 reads CASSLSGRYQPQHF. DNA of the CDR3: TGTGCCAGCAGCTTGTCCGGACGGTATCAGCCCCAGCATTTT.

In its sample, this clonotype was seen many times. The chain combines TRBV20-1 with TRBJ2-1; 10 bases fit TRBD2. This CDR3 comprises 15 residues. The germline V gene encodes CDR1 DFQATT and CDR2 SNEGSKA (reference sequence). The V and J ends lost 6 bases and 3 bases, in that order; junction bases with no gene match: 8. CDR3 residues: CSAEGLAGVYNEQFF. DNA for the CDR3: TGCAGTGCCGAGGGTCTAGCGGGAGTCTACAATGAGCAGTTCTTC.

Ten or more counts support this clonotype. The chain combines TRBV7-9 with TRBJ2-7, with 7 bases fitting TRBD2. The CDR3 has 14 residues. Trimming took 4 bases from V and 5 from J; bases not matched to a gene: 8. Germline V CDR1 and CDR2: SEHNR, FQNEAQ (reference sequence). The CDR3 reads CASSSQTSPDEQYF. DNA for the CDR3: TGTGCCAGCAGCTCCCAGACTAGCCCTGACGAGCAGTACTTC.

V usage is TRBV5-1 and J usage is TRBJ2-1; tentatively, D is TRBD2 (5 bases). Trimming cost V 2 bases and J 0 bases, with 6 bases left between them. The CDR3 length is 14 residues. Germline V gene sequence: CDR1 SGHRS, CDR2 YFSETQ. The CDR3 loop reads CASSLAVSYNEQFF. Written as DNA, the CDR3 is TGCGCCAGCAGCTTAGCGGTCTCCTACAATGAGCAGTTCTTC.

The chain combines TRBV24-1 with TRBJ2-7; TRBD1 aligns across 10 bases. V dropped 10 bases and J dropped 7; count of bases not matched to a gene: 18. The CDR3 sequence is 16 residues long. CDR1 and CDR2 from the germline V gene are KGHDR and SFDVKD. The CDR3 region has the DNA TGTGCCACTACGAATTCTACGGACAGGGGGATAGGAGAGCAGTACTTC. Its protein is CATTNSTDRGIGEQYF.

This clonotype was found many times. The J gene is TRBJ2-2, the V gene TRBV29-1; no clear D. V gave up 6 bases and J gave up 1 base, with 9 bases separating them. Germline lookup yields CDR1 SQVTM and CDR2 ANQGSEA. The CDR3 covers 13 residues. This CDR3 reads CSVGAGNTGELFF. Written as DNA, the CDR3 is TGCAGCGTCGGCGCTGGGAACACCGGGGAGCTGTTTTTT.

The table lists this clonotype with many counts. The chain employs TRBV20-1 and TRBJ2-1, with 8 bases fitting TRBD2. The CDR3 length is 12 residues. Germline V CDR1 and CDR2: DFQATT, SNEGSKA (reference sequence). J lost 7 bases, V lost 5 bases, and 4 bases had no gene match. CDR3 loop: CSARSGINEQFF. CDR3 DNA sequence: TGCAGTGCTCGTAGCGGGATTAATGAGCAGTTCTTC.

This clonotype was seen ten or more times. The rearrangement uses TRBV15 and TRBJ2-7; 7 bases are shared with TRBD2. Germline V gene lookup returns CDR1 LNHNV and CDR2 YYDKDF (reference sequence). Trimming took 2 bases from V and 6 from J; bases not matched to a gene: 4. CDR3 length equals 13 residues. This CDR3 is CATSRTSVAEQYF. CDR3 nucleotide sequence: TGTGCCACCAGCAGAACTAGCGTTGCCGAGCAGTACTTC.

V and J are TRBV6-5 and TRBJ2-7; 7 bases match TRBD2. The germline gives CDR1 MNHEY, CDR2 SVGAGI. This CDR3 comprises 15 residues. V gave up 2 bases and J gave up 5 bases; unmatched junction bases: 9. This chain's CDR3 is CASSYAGGSIDEQYF. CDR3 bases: TGTGCCAGCAGTTACGCCGGGGGGAGCATCGACGAGCAGTACTTC.

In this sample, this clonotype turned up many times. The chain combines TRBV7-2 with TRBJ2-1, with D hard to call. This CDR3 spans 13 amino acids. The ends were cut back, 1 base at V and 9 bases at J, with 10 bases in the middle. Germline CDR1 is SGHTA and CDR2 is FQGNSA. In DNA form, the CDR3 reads TGTGCCAGCAGCTTAGAAGGTCAGAGTGAGCAGTTCTTC. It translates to CASSLEGQSEQFF. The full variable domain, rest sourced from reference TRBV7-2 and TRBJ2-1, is GAGVSQSPSNKVTEKGKDVELRCDPISGHTALYWYRQSLGQGLEFLIYFQGNSAPDKSGLPSDRFSAERTGGSVSTLTIQRTQQEDSAVYLCASSLEGQSEQFFGPGTRLTVL.

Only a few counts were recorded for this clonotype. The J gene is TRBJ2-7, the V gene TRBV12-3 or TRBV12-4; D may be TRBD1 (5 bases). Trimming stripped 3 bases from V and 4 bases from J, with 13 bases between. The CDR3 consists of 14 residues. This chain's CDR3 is CASSFLGAGYEQYF. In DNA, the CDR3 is TGTGCCAGCAGTTTCCTTGGGGCTGGGTACGAGCAGTACTTC.

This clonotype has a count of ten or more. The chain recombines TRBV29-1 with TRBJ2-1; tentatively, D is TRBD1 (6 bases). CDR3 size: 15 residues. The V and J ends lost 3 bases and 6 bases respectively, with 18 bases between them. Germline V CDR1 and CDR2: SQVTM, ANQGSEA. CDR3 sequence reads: CSVERWGPGPNEQFF. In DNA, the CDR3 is TGCAGCGTTGAGCGTTGGGGGCCCGGCCCCAATGAGCAGTTCTTC.

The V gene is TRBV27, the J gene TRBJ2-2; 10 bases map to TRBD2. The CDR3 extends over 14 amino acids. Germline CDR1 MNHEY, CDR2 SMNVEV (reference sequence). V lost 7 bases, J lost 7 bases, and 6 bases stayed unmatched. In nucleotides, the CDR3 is TGTGCCAGCATGGCCGGGACTAGCGTCGGGGAGCTGTTTTTT. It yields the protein CASMAGTSVGELFF.

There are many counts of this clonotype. The CDR3 DNA is TGTGCCAGCAGCACGTTCATCTCCTACGAGCAGTACTTC. Protein product: CASSTFISYEQYF. This chain connects TRBV12-3 or TRBV12-4 to TRBJ2-7; D not resolved. V lost 6 bases and J 0 bases, leaving 9 bases between the germline ends. The CDR3 has 13 residues.

The CDR3, as DNA: TGTGCCTGGACCGGGACGGCCCAAGAGACCCAGTACTTC. This codes for CAWTGTAQETQYF. V usage is TRBV30 and J usage is TRBJ2-5; either TRBD1 or TRBD2 may supply D (5 bases each). This CDR3 is built from 13 residues. Germline CDR1 GTSNPN, CDR2 SVGIG (reference sequence). Trimming pared 4 bases from V and 1 base from J, leaving 10 bases between.

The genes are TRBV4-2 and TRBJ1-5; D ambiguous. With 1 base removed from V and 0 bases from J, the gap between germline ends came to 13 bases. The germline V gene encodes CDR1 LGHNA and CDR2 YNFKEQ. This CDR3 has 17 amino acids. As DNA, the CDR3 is TGTGCCAGCAGCCAAGGGTCGGCAGACGATAGCAATCAGCCCCAGCATTTT. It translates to CASSQGSADDSNQPQHF.

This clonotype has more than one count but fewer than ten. The CDR3 DNA sequence: TGTGCCACCAGCAGAGGGGAAGGGGCTCGTTCGGATACGCAGTATTTT. It translates to CATSRGEGARSDTQYF. V gene TRBV15 combines with J gene TRBJ2-3; a possible D gene is TRBD1 (5 bases). V was cut by 1 base and J by 6 bases, with 17 bases left in between. Looked up from germline, CDR1 is LNHNV and CDR2 is YYDKDF (reference sequence). This CDR3 has 16 amino acids.

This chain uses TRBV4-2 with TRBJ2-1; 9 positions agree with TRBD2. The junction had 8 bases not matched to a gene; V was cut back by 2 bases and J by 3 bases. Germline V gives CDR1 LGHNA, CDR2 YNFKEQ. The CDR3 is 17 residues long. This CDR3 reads CASSQKLAGALYNEQFF. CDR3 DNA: TGTGCCAGCAGCCAAAAGTTAGCGGGGGCCCTCTACAATGAGCAGTTCTTC.

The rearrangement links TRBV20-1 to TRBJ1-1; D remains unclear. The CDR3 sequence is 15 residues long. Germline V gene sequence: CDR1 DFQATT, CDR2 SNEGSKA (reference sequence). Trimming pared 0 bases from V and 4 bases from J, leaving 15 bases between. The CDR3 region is CSAREGIGGFTEAFF. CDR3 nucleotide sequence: TGCAGTGCTAGAGAGGGAATTGGCGGATTCACTGAAGCTTTCTTT.